The 8 T cell receptor beta chains in this list originate from one sample, sequenced in a study of T cells in women clearing cervical HPV infection. Sequenced by immunoSEQ multiplex PCR; TCRdb stores in-frame clones only, minus some. The sample holds 13,000 or so clones. What was sequenced was blood buffy coat. The receptors stem from a woman aged 18 to 75 with a cervical HPV16 infection that either progressed to CIN3+ or cleared (not recorded which).

Notes on this clone: The read falls 3 residues short of the CDR3 end, and the missing part is taken from the germline J gene. The V and J genes are TRBV20-1 and TRBJ2-3; the D gene is possibly TRBD1 (5 bases). Germline CDR1 DFQATT, CDR2 SNEGSKA (reference sequence). This CDR3 is built from 12 residues. CDR3 sequence reads: CSARGQKETQYF. The CDR3 bases that were read are TGCAGTGCTAGAGGACAGAAAGAGACG.

About this clone: The CDR3 extends 3 residues past the end of the read, so its final part is completed from the germline J gene. V is TRBV20-1 and J is TRBJ2-5; D is unresolved. In germline, CDR1 is DFQATT, CDR2 SNEGSKA (reference sequence). The CDR3 is 14 residues long. V lost 4 bases and J 1 base, leaving 13 bases between the germline ends. The covered CDR3 bases are TGCAGTGCTAACAGACCTACCTTCCAAGAGACC. Protein product: CSANRPTFQET. In full, the CDR3 reads CSANRPTFQETQYF.

The CDR3 loop is CASSYDQGGSNQPQHF. The part of the CDR3 DNA that was read is TGTGCCAGCAGTTACGACCAGGGAGGTAGCAATCAGCCC. V is TRBV6-2 or TRBV6-3 and J is TRBJ1-5; a weak D match, TRBD1 (5 bases). Read data end 3 residues before the CDR3 end; the end is taken from the germline J gene. CDR3 length equals 16 residues. V was pared by 2 bases and J by 0 bases, with 11 bases between. Germline-derived CDR1 and CDR2 are MNHEY and SVGEGT.

About this clone: The read falls 3 residues short of the CDR3 end, and the missing part is taken from the germline J gene. The chain combines TRBV12-3 or TRBV12-4 with TRBJ2-1, with no clear D. V was cut by 2 bases and J by 2 bases, with 19 bases left in between. The CDR3 is 18 amino acids. The sequenced part of the CDR3 DNA is TGTGCCAGCAGTTTATATCGGCTCGGAACTAAAGCCTACAATGAG. This gives the protein CASSLYRLGTKAYNE. The full-length CDR3 reads as CASSLYRLGTKAYNEQFF.

With regard to this clone: The read stops 3 residues short of the end of the CDR3; the missing end is completed from the germline J gene. This rearrangement joins TRBV7-3 to TRBJ1-2; no definite D call. The V gene's germline CDR1 is SGHTA and CDR2 FQGTGA. This CDR3 has 12 amino acids. CDR3 amino acids: CASSYTEDTYTF. The part of the CDR3 DNA that was read is TGTGCCAGCAGCTACACCGAAGATACC.

On this clone itself: Coverage ceases 3 residues before the CDR3 finishes, and the germline J gene fills in the end. The V call is TRBV5-5, the J call TRBJ2-7; 10 bases match TRBD1. Per the germline V gene, CDR1 is SGHKS and CDR2 is YYEKEE (reference sequence). This CDR3 has 15 amino acids. V lost 7 bases to trimming and J lost 5 bases; unmatched junction nucleotides: 12. The CDR3 sequence is CASGTLTGGIHEQYF. The part of the CDR3 DNA that was read is TGTGCCAGCGGGACCCTGACAGGGGGCATCCACGAG.

The CDR3 here is CASQSGTGRTGELFF. The sequenced part of the CDR3 DNA is TGTGCCAGCCAATCGGGGACAGGGAGGACCGGGGAG. This rearrangement joins TRBV2 to TRBJ2-2; TRBD1 aligns across 9 bases. The CDR3 extends 3 residues past the end of the read, so its final part is completed from the germline J gene. J lost 5 bases, V lost 8 bases, and 9 bases had no gene match. CDR3 length equals 15 residues. Germline lookup yields CDR1 SNHLY and CDR2 FYNNEI.

With respect to this clone: The sequenced fragment ends 3 residues before the CDR3 boundary, so the rest is inferred from the germline J gene. The rearrangement links TRBV2 to TRBJ2-1, with 9 bases fitting TRBD1. The germline gives CDR1 SNHLY, CDR2 FYNNEI. V was clipped by 4 bases and J by 9 bases; unmatched bases: 13. This CDR3 is built from 16 residues. CDR3 DNA (partial): TGTGCCAGCAGTGGTAGTCTCCGGGACAGGGCCGGTGAG. Amino acids: CASSGSLRDRAGE. The whole CDR3 sequence is CASSGSLRDRAGEQFF.